Detailed here is one TCR beta chain. Method: immunoSEQ multiplex PCR; TCRdb's copy keeps in-frame clones and lacks some. The profile shows about 130,000 clones, 95% to 98% of them singletons. This specimen belongs to a study of T cell changes during pregnancy in multiple sclerosis. Germline CDR1 and CDR2: MDHEN and SYDVKM. This CDR3 is built from 16 residues. Trimming cost V 5 bases and J 8 bases; bases outside gene matches: 10. The sequence was obtained from a female donor with multiple sclerosis, enrolled in a pregnancy study. The chain has TRBV28 and TRBJ2-7; TRBD2 agrees at 15 bases. Sequencing was performed on peripheral blood, taken after pregnancy. The CDR3 sequence: CASSDPAGTSGGKQYF. CDR3 DNA sequence: TGTGCCAGCAGTGACCCCGCAGGGACTAGCGGGGGGAAGCAGTACTTC.